What follows are 13 T cell receptor beta chains derived from one specimen sequenced in a study of blood T cell repertoires in COVID-19. Assay used: immunoSEQ multiplex PCR; TCRdb lists only in-frame clones, some missing. The sample has under 150,000 clones; approximately 89% are singletons. Sequencing input: peripheral blood. Receptor source: a woman aged 55-69 years with COVID-19, enrolled during active disease.

This clone came up a few times. The rearrangement uses TRBV4-3 and TRBJ2-7; D is perhaps TRBD2 (7 bases). The CDR3 length is 15 residues. Germline V CDR1 and CDR2: LGHNA, YSLEER. V lost 1 base and J 5 bases, leaving 15 bases between the germline ends. CDR3 in DNA: TGCGCCAGCAGCCAAGGAGTAGGGGGGGCAAACGAGCAGTACTTC. This gives the protein CASSQGVGGANEQYF.

The rearrangement joins TRBV4-1 to TRBJ2-5, with TRBD2 matching 8 bases. With V trimmed by 1 base and J by 2 bases, 6 bases remained unmatched. From germline, CDR1 is MGHRA and CDR2 YSYEKL. CDR3 length equals 16 residues. The CDR3 region is CASSQAFGLAQETQYF. The CDR3 DNA reads TGCGCCAGCAGCCAAGCCTTCGGACTAGCTCAAGAGACCCAGTACTTC.

The chain combines TRBV7-8 with TRBJ1-5, with D tentatively TRBD1 (5 bases). This CDR3 is 16 amino acids long. From germline, CDR1 is SGHVS and CDR2 FQNEAQ. The ends were cut back, 1 base at V and 4 bases at J, with 14 bases in the middle. The CDR3 loop reads CASSLGGGALNQPQHF. Here the CDR3 DNA reads TGTGCCAGCAGCTTAGGGGGAGGGGCACTTAATCAGCCCCAGCATTTT.

This chain connects TRBV6-2 or TRBV6-3 to TRBJ1-5, with 8 bases lining up with TRBD1. The CDR3 runs to 16 residues. Germline V gene data show CDR1 as MNHEY and CDR2 as SVGEGT. V was clipped by 2 bases and J by 4 bases; unmatched bases: 7. CDR3 loop: CASSYDGQGRNQPQHF. As DNA, the CDR3 is TGTGCCAGCAGTTACGACGGACAGGGTCGAAATCAGCCCCAGCATTTT.

The chain employs TRBV6-5 and TRBJ1-5; 9 bases line up with TRBD1. The germline CDR1 and CDR2 sequences are MNHEY and SVGAGI. The ends lost 8 bases at V and 6 bases at J; junction bases unmatched: 8. This CDR3 is built from 14 residues. This chain's CDR3 is CASVPGQGSQPQHF. CDR3 nucleotides: TGTGCCAGCGTACCGGGACAGGGAAGTCAGCCCCAGCATTTT.

Details on this clone: At one end, the junction sequence differs from germline, possibly due to a read error. The chain uses TRBV9 and TRBJ2-1; 8 nucleotides match TRBD2. The germline V gene encodes CDR1 SGDLS and CDR2 YYNGEE. The length of the CDR3 is 15 residues. The CDR3 DNA sequence: TGTGCTAGCAGCCTCAGCGGGGGCTCCTACAATGAGCAGTTCTTC. This sequence encodes CASSLSGGSYNEQFF.

The rearrangement uses TRBV9 and TRBJ2-2, with D perhaps TRBD2 (5 bases). CDR3 size: 16 residues. V was clipped by 0 bases and J by 3 bases, with 12 bases between them. CDR1 and CDR2 from the germline V gene are SGDLS and YYNGEE. The CDR3 here is CASSVATGVDTGELFF. The CDR3 DNA follows: TGTGCCAGCAGCGTAGCTACCGGGGTGGACACCGGGGAGCTGTTTTTT. The full variable domain, in which reference TRBV9 and TRBJ2-2 provide the parts outside the CDR3, is DSGVTQTPKHLITATGQRVTLRCSPRSGDLSVYWYQQSLDQGLQFLIQYYNGEERAKGNILERFSAQQFPDLHSELNLSSLELGDSALYFCASSVATGVDTGELFFGEGSRLTVL.

The rearrangement joins TRBV11-3 to TRBJ2-1; the match to TRBD2 covers 8 bases. With V trimmed by 5 bases and J by 7 bases, 7 bases remained unmatched. This CDR3 has 14 amino acids. Germline lookup yields CDR1 SGHNT and CDR2 YENEEA. The chain's CDR3 is CASSILAGSNEQFF. The CDR3 nucleotides are TGTGCCAGCAGCATATTAGCGGGGTCGAATGAGCAGTTCTTC.

The chain couples TRBV18 to TRBJ1-1, with TRBD1 matching over 10 bases. The CDR3 covers 18 residues. V shed 0 bases, J shed 5 bases, and the junction held 12 bases outside the gene matches. Germline lookup yields CDR1 KGHSH and CDR2 LQKENI. CDR3 loop: CASSPPGRDRGFRTEAFF. The DNA for the CDR3 is TGTGCCAGCTCACCACCGGGGCGGGACAGGGGATTTCGGACTGAAGCTTTCTTT.

The CDR3 loop reads CAIRTGTGANYGYTF. The CDR3 DNA reads TGTGCCATCAGGACGGGGACAGGGGCTAACTATGGCTACACCTTC. The V gene is TRBV10-3, the J gene TRBJ1-2; TRBD1 agrees at 10 bases. CDR3 length: 15 amino acids. The J segment lost 0 bases and the V segment lost 6 bases, leaving 4 bases of the junction unmatched. Germline CDR1 reads ENHRY; CDR2 reads SYGVKD.

The V and J genes are TRBV24-1 and TRBJ2-7; 11 nucleotides line up with TRBD1. CDR1 and CDR2 from the germline V gene are KGHDR and SFDVKD. V shed 3 bases and J 5 bases; nucleotides not matched to a gene: 5. The CDR3 is 15 residues long. CDR3 residues: CATSDTGQGAHEQYF. The CDR3 nucleotides are TGTGCCACCAGTGATACCGGACAGGGGGCTCACGAGCAGTACTTC.

This chain connects TRBV4-1 to TRBJ2-4; 9 bases are shared with TRBD1. Germline CDR1 reads MGHRA; CDR2 reads YSYEKL. The CDR3 has 19 residues. The V and J ends lost 1 base and 0 bases, in that order; junction bases with no gene match: 10. CDR3 nucleotides: TGCGCCAGCAGCCAAGGGACACCTTCGGACAGGGGAGCCAAAAACATTCAGTACTTC. Translating gives CASSQGTPSDRGAKNIQYF.

The DNA of the CDR3 is TGTGCCAGCAGCCACGGCAGGGTAAGCGAGCAGTACTTC. It specifies CASSHGRVSEQYF. V and J are TRBV3-1 (or the pseudogene TRBV3-2) and TRBJ2-7, with D possibly being TRBD1 (5 bases). Trimming took 3 bases from V and 6 from J, leaving 12 bases between them. The CDR3 length is 13 residues. Germline V gives CDR1 LGHDT, CDR2 YNNKEL (reference sequence).